These 13 T cell receptor beta chains originate from one sample sequenced in a study of blood T cells in healthy people across ages. Alongside a J-beta primer mix, a sample-barcoded 5' primer served in a second PCR lasting about 7 to 11 cycles. TCRdb analysed the 5' RACE reads with MiXCR anew, one entry per CDR3 protein. The sample consists of 630,000 or so distinct CDR3 sequences, approximately 30% of them appearing once. Sequences were obtained from blood. These receptors all stem from a woman aged 80 or older in good health.

This clonotype was counted ten times or more. This chain links TRBV20-1 with TRBJ2-5; 11 bases are a match to TRBD2. V shed 5 bases and J 2 bases; nucleotides not matched to a gene: 13. The germline V gene has CDR1 DFQATT and CDR2 SNEGSKA (reference sequence). This CDR3 region has 17 residues. The CDR3 DNA is TGCAGTGCTCGAAGGGGGCTAGCGGGGGGCCTGCAAGAGACCCAGTACTTC. Translated: CSARRGLAGGLQETQYF.

J is TRBJ2-4 and V is TRBV20-1; no clear D gene. The CDR3 is made up of 14 amino acids. Trimming took 0 bases from V and 0 from J, leaving 6 bases between them. In germline, CDR1 is DFQATT, CDR2 SNEGSKA (reference sequence). The CDR3 sequence: CSAREELAKNIQYF. CDR3 in DNA: TGCAGTGCTAGAGAGGAGTTAGCCAAAAACATTCAGTACTTC.

In regard to this clonotype: Being one base from a much bigger clone, this may be a read error. The genes are TRBV12-3 or TRBV12-4 and TRBJ2-3; the D is unclear. This CDR3 has 14 amino acids. The CDR3 region is CASSFEDPTDAQYF. DNA of the CDR3: TGTGCCAGCAGTTTTGAGGACCCCACAGATGCGCAGTATTTT.

This clonotype appeared many times. The V call is TRBV5-1, the J call TRBJ2-7; possible D gene TRBD2, 5 bases. The CDR3 totals 14 residues. Germline V gene lookup returns CDR1 SGHRS and CDR2 YFSETQ. Trimming removed 4 bases from V and 0 bases from J, with 11 bases in between. This chain's CDR3 is CASSPSAGSYEQYF. The DNA of the CDR3 is TGCGCCAGCAGCCCCTCGGCGGGCTCCTACGAGCAGTACTTC.

This chain links TRBV5-1 with TRBJ1-5; TRBD1 agrees at 7 bases. Trimming at V came to 3 bases and at J to 11 bases, leaving 11 bases not matched to a gene. Germline V lookup: CDR1 SGHRS, CDR2 YFSETQ. The CDR3 covers 14 residues. This CDR3 is CASSSEGAGTAQHF. DNA of the CDR3: TGCGCCAGCAGCTCGGAGGGGGCGGGAACGGCCCAGCATTTT.

As DNA, the CDR3 is TGCAGCGGCGGCGGGGACAATGAGCAGTTCTTC. It yields the protein CSGGGDNEQFF. V is TRBV29-1 and J is TRBJ2-1; maybe TRBD2 (6 bases). The V gene's germline CDR1 is SQVTM and CDR2 ANQGSEA. The CDR3 length is 11 residues. V was clipped by 7 bases and J by 5 bases, with 9 bases between them.

This clonotype was found many times. J is TRBJ2-7 and V is TRBV20-1; D possibly corresponds to TRBD2 (5 bases). The CDR3 is 13 amino acids. Between the trimmed V and J ends, which lost 5 bases and 5 bases, there was a span of 16 bases. CDR1 is DFQATT and CDR2 is SNEGSKA in the germline V gene (reference sequence). The CDR3 coding sequence is TGCAGTGCTTGCGGGCCCGGGTATAACGAGCAGTACTTC. It is translated as CSACGPGYNEQYF.

This clonotype was seen at least ten times. This rearrangement joins TRBV20-1 to TRBJ2-2, with TRBD2 matching over 12 bases. Looked up from germline, CDR1 is DFQATT and CDR2 is SNEGSKA (reference sequence). With V trimmed by 3 bases and J by 9 bases, 11 bases remained unmatched. The CDR3 length is 16 residues. The CDR3 sequence: CSARSSGGASSRELFF. CDR3 DNA sequence: TGCAGTGCTAGGTCTAGCGGGGGGGCCAGTTCCAGGGAGCTGTTTTTT.

This clonotype has at least ten counts. The CDR3 reads CSAKGPSTSGAPETQYF. As DNA, the CDR3 is TGCAGTGCTAAAGGACCCTCCACTAGCGGGGCGCCGGAGACCCAGTACTTC. This chain connects TRBV20-1 to TRBJ2-5, with 10 bases fitting TRBD2. V shed 4 bases, J shed 5 bases, and the junction held 16 bases outside the gene matches. The CDR3 contains 17 residues. Germline V CDR1 and CDR2: DFQATT, SNEGSKA (reference sequence).

The V gene is TRBV5-1, the J gene TRBJ1-2, with D possibly being TRBD1 (6 bases). Germline CDR1 SGHRS, CDR2 YFSETQ. CDR3 size: 15 residues. The V end lost 3 bases, the J end lost 4 bases, and 16 bases lay between the germline ends. CDR3 region: CASSYSPQGSYGYTF. The CDR3 coding sequence is TGCGCCAGCAGCTACTCCCCACAGGGATCCTATGGCTACACCTTC.

In this sample, this clonotype turned up a few times. This chain connects TRBV5-4 to TRBJ1-1; 10 nucleotides line up with TRBD1. CDR1 SGHNT and CDR2 YYREEE come from the germline V gene (reference sequence). The CDR3 loop spans 15 amino acids. Trimming took 3 bases from V and 3 from J; bases not matched to a gene: 5. DNA for the CDR3: TGTGCCAGCAGCTATGCGGGACAGGGGTACACTGAAGCTTTCTTT. Translating it yields CASSYAGQGYTEAFF.

The chain recombines TRBV7-9 with TRBJ1-1, with D uncertain. Germline CDR1 is SEHNR and CDR2 is FQNEAQ (reference sequence). This CDR3 comprises 15 residues. V was trimmed by 5 bases and J by 0 bases, leaving 13 bases between them. CDR3 protein: CASSPPGRLNTEAFF. The CDR3 DNA is TGTGCCAGCAGCCCTCCCGGACGACTGAACACTGAAGCTTTCTTT.

The chain links TRBV29-1 to TRBJ2-1; D not certain. With 7 bases removed from V and 1 base from J, the gap between germline ends came to 11 bases. The CDR3 runs 13 residues. In germline, CDR1 is SQVTM, CDR2 ANQGSEA. CDR3 nucleotides: TGCAGCGCTCAAGGAGATTCCTACAATGAGCAGTTCTTC. It specifies CSAQGDSYNEQFF.